Listed here are 27 T cell receptor beta chains from one sample, sequenced in a study of CD8+ T cells in alopecia areata. cDNA reverse transcribed from extracted RNA served as the sequencing template. The repertoire was sequenced with immunoSEQ multiplex PCR; TCRdb's copy has only in-frame clones and lacks some. Among 200,000 or so clones listed, roughly 64% were seen once. Treatment defined: oral pan-JAK inhibitor, 5-10 mg twice daily. Sample: CD4+ T cells sorted from blood, taken at week 24, from a patient treated with tofacitinib. The receptors derive from a human donor with alopecia areata.

Only a few counts were recorded for this clone. The chain recombines TRBV5-6 with TRBJ1-5; D gene ambiguous. V was trimmed by 3 bases and J by 4 bases, leaving 11 bases between them. CDR3 size: 14 residues. Germline V gene sequence: CDR1 SGHDT, CDR2 YYEEEE. CDR3 bases: TGTGCCAGCAGCTCGGAGTCCGAGAATCAGCCCCAGCATTTT. This sequence encodes CASSSESENQPQHF.

The chain couples TRBV9 to TRBJ1-2; D might be TRBD1 (5 bases). The CDR3 loop spans 15 amino acids. The V and J ends lost 0 bases and 3 bases respectively, with 12 bases between them. Germline CDR1 is SGDLS and CDR2 is YYNGEE. The CDR3 coding sequence is TGTGCCAGCAGCGTAGGCAGGGCTCAGGACTATGGCTACACCTTC. Protein product: CASSVGRAQDYGYTF.

The chain combines TRBV2 with TRBJ1-1, with D maybe TRBD1 (5 bases). Germline CDR1 reads SNHLY; CDR2 reads FYNNEI. The CDR3 loop spans 14 amino acids. V was trimmed by 6 bases and J by 7 bases, leaving 18 bases between them. CDR3 loop: CASSAAGLRYEAFF. CDR3 DNA: TGTGCCAGCAGCGCCGCGGGGCTAAGATATGAAGCTTTCTTT.

The chain joins TRBV5-6 to TRBJ1-5; D is unclear. This CDR3 spans 14 amino acids. Germline V gene lookup returns CDR1 SGHDT and CDR2 YYEEEE. The germline V and J ends were trimmed by 2 bases and 0 bases, with 6 bases remaining between them. Here the CDR3 DNA reads TGTGCCAGCAGCTTCAGATATAGCAATCAGCCCCAGCATTTT. This sequence encodes CASSFRYSNQPQHF.

This clone has only one observation. The rearrangement links TRBV5-1 to TRBJ2-7; the match to TRBD1 covers 8 bases. The CDR3 has 15 amino acids. The trim removed 2 bases at V and 4 bases at J, leaving 8 bases unmatched. The germline V gene encodes CDR1 SGHRS and CDR2 YFSETQ. CDR3 in DNA: TGCGCCAGCAGCTTCGTTCAGGGGGCAATGTACGAGCAGTACTTC. Translated, it gives CASSFVQGAMYEQYF.

This chain uses TRBV28 with TRBJ2-1; D gene uncertain. Between the trimmed V and J ends, which lost 7 bases and 7 bases, there was a span of 14 bases. In germline, CDR1 is MDHEN, CDR2 SYDVKM. CDR3 length equals 13 residues. The CDR3 nucleotides read TGTGCCAGCAAAAGGACCGAACGAAATGAGCAGTTCTTC. Encoded protein: CASKRTERNEQFF.

This clone was recorded a few times. V is TRBV30 and J is TRBJ2-7; no definite D call. CDR1 and CDR2 (germline): GTSNPN, SVGIG (reference sequence). This CDR3 is built from 15 residues. Deletions cut 0 bases from V and 0 bases from J, with 12 bases between. The CDR3 protein is CAWSVRVAVSYEQYF. CDR3 DNA: TGTGCCTGGAGTGTACGGGTGGCCGTCTCCTACGAGCAGTACTTC.

This clone has just one count. The rearrangement links TRBV10-3 to TRBJ1-5; D is uncertain. Trimming took 6 bases from V and 1 from J, leaving 19 bases between them. Germline V gene lookup returns CDR1 ENHRY and CDR2 SYGVKD. The CDR3 is 17 amino acids. CDR3 DNA: TGTGCCATCAGCAGCAACGAAGGGTTCAGAAGCAATCAGCCCCAGCATTTT. It encodes CAISSNEGFRSNQPQHF.

The chain has TRBV7-3 and TRBJ2-3; D unclear. Germline CDR1 reads SGHTA; CDR2 reads FQGTGA. The V and J ends lost 5 bases and 2 bases respectively, with 8 bases between them. The CDR3 runs 13 residues. The CDR3: CASSLGITDTQYF. The CDR3, as DNA: TGTGCCAGCAGCCTCGGCATCACAGATACGCAGTATTTT.

The chain carries TRBV30 and TRBJ2-7; 7 nucleotides match TRBD1. This CDR3 comprises 14 residues. Germline CDR1 and CDR2: GTSNPN and SVGIG (reference sequence). J lost 4 bases, V lost 0 bases, and 6 bases had no gene match. The CDR3 DNA sequence: TGTGCCTGGAGTGTAGGGGACAGCGTTTACGAGCAGTACTTC. This encodes CAWSVGDSVYEQYF.

The chain is built from TRBV27 and TRBJ2-7; no firm D call. CDR1 is MNHEY, CDR2 SMNVEV, per germline (reference sequence). This CDR3 region has 14 residues. V was cut by 0 bases and J by 7 bases, with 13 bases left in between. Here the CDR3 reads CASSLSYRVGEQYF. The CDR3 nucleotides are TGTGCCAGCAGTTTATCATATCGTGTGGGTGAGCAGTACTTC.

The chain employs TRBV5-4 and TRBJ1-2, with a tentative D call TRBD1 (6 bases). Trimming pared 4 bases from V and 4 bases from J, leaving 11 bases between. Germline V gene data show CDR1 as SGHNT and CDR2 as YYREEE (reference sequence). The length of the CDR3 is 13 residues. The CDR3, as DNA: TGTGCCAGCAGCCGAGGGGGGTTCTATGGCTACACCTTC. This translates into CASSRGGFYGYTF.

The chain carries TRBV27 and TRBJ2-5; D gene uncertain. The V gene's germline CDR1 is MNHEY and CDR2 SMNVEV (reference sequence). This CDR3 spans 13 amino acids. V lost 5 bases, J lost 2 bases, and 9 bases lay in between. CDR3 in amino acids: CASSLDRQETQYF. CDR3 in DNA: TGTGCCAGCAGTCTCGACCGGCAAGAGACCCAGTACTTC.

This chain uses TRBV4-1 with TRBJ2-2; 7 bases are shared with TRBD2. The CDR3 is 16 residues long. CDR1 MGHRA and CDR2 YSYEKL come from the germline V gene. Trimming removed 1 base from V and 6 bases from J; junction bases left unmatched: 8. In DNA, the CDR3 is TGCGCCAGCAGCCAAGGTGAAGCGGGAATATCCGGGGAGCTGTTTTTT. Protein: CASSQGEAGISGELFF.

This clone was picked up a small number of times. The J gene is TRBJ1-1, the V gene TRBV29-1; the D is unclear. CDR3 size: 13 residues. Germline V gene data show CDR1 as SQVTM and CDR2 as ANQGSEA. Trimming pared 1 base from V and 4 bases from J, leaving 10 bases between. The CDR3 here is CSVEGGRGTEAFF. The CDR3 nucleotides read TGCAGCGTTGAAGGAGGGCGAGGCACTGAAGCTTTCTTT.

The chain carries TRBV4-1 and TRBJ2-7; 9 bases are shared with TRBD2. Unmatched junction bases numbered 16, after V lost 0 bases and J lost 4 bases. The CDR3 is 19 amino acids. The germline CDR1 and CDR2 sequences are MGHRA and YSYEKL. This chain's CDR3 is CASSQERASGVHIPYEQYF. CDR3 DNA: TGCGCCAGCAGCCAAGAACGGGCTAGCGGGGTACACATCCCGTACGAGCAGTACTTC.

This chain connects TRBV28 to TRBJ2-5, with 8 positions matching TRBD2. CDR1 and CDR2 from the germline V gene are MDHEN and SYDVKM. The V and J ends lost 7 bases and 2 bases, in that order; junction bases with no gene match: 15. This CDR3 spans 17 amino acids. CDR3: CASTNNPSGRKQETQYF. The CDR3, as DNA: TGTGCCAGCACTAATAATCCTAGCGGGCGTAAACAAGAGACCCAGTACTTC.

There are a few counts of this clone. The chain links TRBV7-9 to TRBJ2-7, with TRBD2 identical over 8 bases. The junction had 10 bases not matched to a gene; V was cut back by 9 bases and J by 6 bases. Germline values: CDR1 SEHNR, CDR2 FQNEAQ (reference sequence). The CDR3 extends over 13 amino acids. CDR3 DNA sequence: TGTGCCAGTCTTTCGGGAGGGAGAGGCGAGCAGTACTTC. Residues: CASLSGGRGEQYF.

V usage is TRBV4-2 and J usage is TRBJ1-2; perhaps TRBD1 as D (6 bases). The CDR3 sequence is 15 residues long. V gave up 0 bases and J gave up 8 bases, with 16 bases separating them. Germline-derived CDR1 and CDR2 are LGHNA and YNFKEQ. This chain's CDR3 is CASSQDGQGSVGYTF. The CDR3 DNA reads TGTGCCAGCAGCCAAGACGGGCAGGGGTCCGTAGGCTACACCTTC.

This clone was recorded a few times. This chain joins TRBV4-1 and TRBJ1-2, with TRBD1 matching 8 bases. The CDR3 sequence is 16 residues long. Looked up from germline, CDR1 is MGHRA and CDR2 is YSYEKL. The V segment lost 0 bases and the J segment 4 bases; nucleotides outside the gene matches: 7. The DNA for the CDR3 is TGCGCCAGCAGCCAAGATCCCTCGGACAGGGTCTATGGCTACACCTTC. It yields the protein CASSQDPSDRVYGYTF.

This clone has a handful of counts. V usage is TRBV28 and J usage is TRBJ1-2; no clear D. The V and J ends lost 5 bases and 2 bases respectively, with 12 bases between them. The CDR3 totals 14 residues. Germline values: CDR1 MDHEN, CDR2 SYDVKM. The CDR3 region has the DNA TGTGCCAGCAGTACCTCGACCGGAAACTATGGCTACACCTTC. It is translated as CASSTSTGNYGYTF.

The chain recombines TRBV29-1 with TRBJ2-7, with 9 positions matching TRBD1. The CDR3 loop spans 15 amino acids. Germline loops: CDR1 SQVTM, CDR2 ANQGSEA. The junction had 10 bases not matched to a gene; V was cut back by 7 bases and J by 0 bases. The CDR3 nucleotides are TGCAGCGCAGGAAGTCCGGGACAGGGCTCCTACGAGCAGTACTTC. Its translation: CSAGSPGQGSYEQYF.

The V and J genes are TRBV11-3 and TRBJ2-1; no clear D. The CDR3 loop spans 17 amino acids. Germline V gene data show CDR1 as SGHNT and CDR2 as YENEEA. The V end was cut by 2 bases, the J end by 6 bases, with 20 bases between. The CDR3 DNA reads as TGTGCCAGCAGCTTATTCTTAGGCCGTGAATCGAGCAATGAGCAGTTCTTC. Encoded protein: CASSLFLGRESSNEQFF. The full variable domain, in which reference TRBV11-3 and TRBJ2-1 provide the parts outside the CDR3, is EAGVVQSPRYKIIEKKQPVAFWCNPISGHNTLYWYLQNLGQGPELLIRYENEEAVDDSQLPKDRFSAERLKGVDSTLKIQPAELGDSAVYLCASSLFLGRESSNEQFFGPGTRLTVL.

This clone was detected only once. The J gene is TRBJ2-5, the V gene TRBV4-1, with 9 positions matching TRBD2. The CDR3 sequence is 15 residues long. V trimming: 4 bases; J trimming: 5 bases; junction bases outside the gene matches: 8. The V gene's germline CDR1 is MGHRA and CDR2 YSYEKL. The CDR3 loop is CASSRTSVEIETQYF. Written as DNA, the CDR3 is TGCGCCAGCAGCCGGACTAGCGTAGAGATTGAGACCCAGTACTTC.

This clone has more than one count but fewer than ten. This chain uses TRBV7-2 with TRBJ2-1, with no clear D. V lost 1 base, J lost 2 bases, and 9 bases lay in between. Germline CDR1 reads SGHTA; CDR2 reads FQGNSA. This CDR3 has 15 residues. CDR3 loop: CASSLEPGPYNEQFF. CDR3 coding DNA: TGTGCCAGCAGCTTAGAGCCCGGCCCCTACAATGAGCAGTTCTTC.

This clone was counted a few times. The chain recombines TRBV2 with TRBJ2-6; TRBD1 matches at 7 bases. The CDR3 is 16 amino acids. Trimming cost V 8 bases and J 0 bases; bases outside gene matches: 7. CDR1 and CDR2 from the germline V gene are SNHLY and FYNNEI. The CDR3 protein is CASHTGAGSGANVLTF. CDR3 DNA sequence: TGTGCCAGCCATACAGGGGCAGGCTCTGGGGCCAACGTCCTGACTTTC. Full variable domain (rest looked up from reference TRBV2 and TRBJ2-6): EPEVTQTPSHQVTQMGQEVILRCVPISNHLYFYWYRQILGQKVEFLVSFYNNEISEKSEIFDDQFSVERPDGSNFTLKIRSTKLEDSAMYFCASHTGAGSGANVLTFGAGSRLTVL.

This clone was seen a few times. The genes are TRBV5-1 and TRBJ2-1; D not resolved. From germline, CDR1 is SGHRS and CDR2 YFSETQ. V was pared by 6 bases and J by 8 bases, with 12 bases between. The CDR3 sequence is 12 residues long. The CDR3 here is CASKEGGYEQFF. In nucleotides, the CDR3 is TGCGCCAGCAAAGAAGGCGGATATGAGCAGTTCTTC.